These T cell receptor beta chains were read from a single sample in a study of immune evolution from preneoplasia to lung adenocarcinoma. The assay was immunoSEQ multiplex PCR, and TCRdb's table has in-frame clones only and misses some. The sample has approximately 3,000 clones; around 87% are singletons. Sequenced: FFPE adjacent normal lung tissue. The receptors were sampled from a person between 65 and 79 years old with lung adenocarcinoma. Both conserved end residues are part of each CDR3. A D gene is named only where the DNA matches it firmly. Some rows mark clone size as missing; the rest say once, few, many or name a class of expanded clone.

v_call	clone_size	j_call	d_call	cdr3_aa	cdr3_nt
TRBV9	.	TRBJ2-7	.	CASSVGAAAYEQYF	TGTGCCAGCAGCGTAGGCGCAGCCGCCTACGAGCAGTACTTC
TRBV11-3	.	TRBJ2-3	TRBD2	CASSPLIGLAERGDTQYF	TGTGCCAGCAGCCCCCTTATCGGACTAGCGGAAAGAGGTGATACGCAGTATTTT
TRBV10-2	.	TRBJ2-5	.	CASSVSSDGETQYF	TGCGCCAGCAGTGTATCTAGCGACGGAGAGACCCAGTACTTC
TRBV6-1	.	TRBJ1-2	.	CASRIGGNYGYTF	TGTGCCAGCAGAATCGGAGGGAACTATGGCTACACCTTC
TRBV2	.	TRBJ2-5	.	CASSEGGGAGETQYF	TGTGCCAGCAGTGAAGGGGGTGGGGCTGGCGAGACCCAGTACTTC
TRBV5-1	.	TRBJ1-1	TRBD1	CASSTSGQTEAFF	TGCGCCAGCAGCACCTCGGGACAGACTGAAGCTTTCTTT
TRBV9	.	TRBJ1-2	.	CASSVDRAGYGYTF	TGTGCCAGCAGCGTAGACAGGGCAGGGTATGGCTACACCTTC
TRBV6-5	.	TRBJ1-5	.	CASSKIRGQPQHF	TGTGCCAGCAGTAAAATCAGGGGTCAGCCCCAGCATTTT
TRBV5-6	.	TRBJ2-2	TRBD1	CASSPLDRDTGELFF	TGTGCCAGCAGCCCTTTAGACAGGGACACCGGGGAGCTGTTTTTT
TRBV7-3	.	TRBJ1-5	.	CASSRDKGQPQHF	TGTGCCAGCAGTCGGGACAAAGGTCAGCCCCAGCATTTT
TRBV5-1	.	TRBJ1-2	.	CASSLTIRNGYTF	TGCGCCAGCAGCTTAACAATAAGAAATGGCTACACCTTC
TRBV25-1	.	TRBJ1-5	.	CASSERDDQPQHF	TGTGCCAGCAGTGAACGGGACGATCAGCCCCAGCATTTT
TRBV6-5	.	TRBJ2-7	TRBD2	CASSQLAGAYEQYF	TGTGCCAGCAGTCAACTAGCGGGGGCCTACGAGCAGTACTTC
TRBV6-5	once	TRBJ1-1	.	CASSYGQGIEAFF	TGTGCCAGCAGTTACGGGCAGGGGATTGAAGCTTTCTTT
TRBV11-2	.	TRBJ2-1	TRBD1	CASSLDLRTGNEQFF	TGTGCCAGCAGCTTAGATCTGAGGACAGGGAATGAGCAGTTCTTC
TRBV6-1	.	TRBJ1-1	TRBD1	CASSRDRSFNEAFF	TGTGCCAGCAGTCGGGACAGGAGCTTTAATGAAGCTTTCTTT
TRBV4-1	.	TRBJ2-7	.	CASSPPGYEQYF	TGCGCCAGCAGCCCCCCAGGATACGAGCAGTACTTC
TRBV19	.	TRBJ2-2	.	CASKGQGWSGELFF	TGTGCCAGTAAAGGGCAGGGGTGGTCCGGGGAGCTGTTTTTT
TRBV18	once	TRBJ2-1	.	CASSDWRTSYNEQFF	TGTGCCAGCTCAGACTGGCGGACCTCATACAATGAGCAGTTCTTC
TRBV29-1	.	TRBJ2-2	.	CSVLPGVGTGELFF	TGCAGCGTGCTCCCCGGGGTGGGCACCGGGGAGCTGTTTTTT
TRBV5-1	.	TRBJ2-1	.	CASSPDFNVGYNEQFF	TGCGCCAGCAGCCCGGACTTTAACGTAGGGTACAATGAGCAGTTCTTC
TRBV5-6	.	TRBJ2-3	.	CASSPLTGNADTQYF	TGTGCCAGCAGCCCACTCACGGGGAATGCAGATACGCAGTATTTT
TRBV7-3	.	TRBJ2-1	TRBD2	CASSLNSGGAGYNEQFF	TGTGCCAGCAGCTTAAATAGCGGGGGGGCCGGCTACAATGAGCAGTTCTTC
TRBV29-1	.	TRBJ1-1	.	CSVDYGRNTEAFF	TGCAGCGTTGATTACGGGAGGAACACTGAAGCTTTCTTT
TRBV6-5	.	TRBJ2-7	.	CASSSYYEQYF	TGTGCCAGCAGTTCTTACTACGAGCAGTACTTC
TRBV6-4	.	TRBJ1-2	TRBD1	CASSPTVRDRDFNYGYTF	TGTGCCAGCAGTCCCACGGTAAGGGACAGGGACTTTAACTATGGCTACACCTTC
TRBV7-3	few	TRBJ2-1	.	CASSLGLPGNNEQFF	TGTGCCAGCAGCTTGGGCCTCCCGGGTAACAATGAGCAGTTCTTC
TRBV6-1	.	TRBJ2-3	.	CASSEGQGPDTQYF	TGTGCCAGCAGTGAAGGGCAAGGACCAGATACGCAGTATTTT
TRBV18	.	TRBJ1-1	.	CASSLQLGETEAFF	TGTGCCAGCTCTCTTCAACTCGGGGAAACTGAAGCTTTCTTT
TRBV7-6	.	TRBJ2-5	.	CASSFGRDETQYF	TGTGCCAGCAGCTTCGGCAGGGATGAGACCCAGTACTTC
TRBV28	few	TRBJ1-4	TRBD1	CASSSLGTGREGEKLFF	TGTGCCAGCAGTTCTCTAGGGACAGGGAGGGAGGGTGAAAAACTGTTTTTT
TRBV28	.	TRBJ2-1	TRBD2	CASLRLAGDHEQFF	TGTGCCAGCCTCAGACTAGCGGGAGACCATGAGCAGTTCTTC
TRBV7-6	large	TRBJ2-7	.	CASSSPGNEQYF	TGTGCCAGCAGCTCCCCCGGGAACGAGCAGTACTTC